Sequencing of this T cell receptor (beta chain) was carried out in a study of shared clonotypes between healthy human individuals. This clone was detected ten times or more. The repertoire was sequenced with immunoSEQ multiplex PCR; TCRdb's copy has only in-frame clones and lacks some. Among some 490,000 clones listed, more than 65% were seen once. The CDR3 length is 14 residues. Per germline, CDR1 SGHTA and CDR2 FQGNSA. Trimming removed 7 bases from V and 4 bases from J; junction bases left unmatched: 10. The chain joins TRBV7-2 to TRBJ2-7, with 7 bases lining up with TRBD1. The specimen sequenced was PBMCs. The sequence was collected from a woman in her forties in good health. Some clones in this sample may be carry-over from other donors' samples. CDR3 sequence: CASTQGQGEYEQYF. The CDR3 nucleotides read TGTGCCAGCACCCAAGGGCAGGGGGAATACGAGCAGTACTTC.